This is a list of T cell receptor beta chains from one sample in a study of HIV-infected patients and healthy controls. TCRdb analysed the 5' RACE reads with MiXCR anew, one entry per CDR3 protein. The top ten clones hold approximately 5% of a sample with about 67,000 distinct CDR3 sequences, 16% of them seen once. The material sequenced was CD4+ T cells from blood. These receptors originate from a human donor in good health. The CDR3 runs from the conserved cysteine through the conserved F or W. The D gene is left open where the match is weak. Clone size appears in some rows only: once, few, many, or a class for an expanded clone.

D: TRBD2; V: TRBV12-3/TRBV12-4; size: NA; J: TRBJ2-5; CDR3: CASSLRGGRETQYF; DNA: TGTGCCAGCAGTTTGCGGGGGGGTAGAGAGACCCAGTACTTC
D: NA; V: TRBV5-1; size: few; J: TRBJ2-1; CDR3: CASSRSAGTSYNEQFF; DNA: TGCGCCAGCAGCCGATCAGCGGGTACCTCCTACAATGAGCAGTTCTTC
D: TRBD1; V: TRBV27; size: NA; J: TRBJ1-4; CDR3: CASRTGTNEKLFF; DNA: TGTGCCAGCCGGACAGGGACTAATGAAAAACTGTTTTTT
D: NA; V: TRBV4-1; size: few; J: TRBJ2-5; CDR3: CASSQDRQFQETQYF; DNA: TGCGCCAGCAGCCAAGACCGACAGTTCCAAGAGACCCAGTACTTC
D: TRBD1; V: TRBV6-5; size: few; J: TRBJ2-7; CDR3: CASRAAPGTGAYEQYF; DNA: TGTGCCAGCAGGGCTGCTCCAGGGACAGGTGCCTACGAGCAGTACTTC
D: NA; V: TRBV7-2; size: few; J: TRBJ1-4; CDR3: CASSLYGTSGEKLFF; DNA: TGTGCCAGCAGCTTATATGGGACGTCTGGGGAAAAACTGTTTTTT
D: NA; V: TRBV4-2; size: few; J: TRBJ1-3; CDR3: CASSQEHRAGNTIYF; DNA: TGTGCCAGCAGCCAAGAACACAGGGCCGGAAACACCATATATTTT
D: NA; V: TRBV29-1; size: few; J: TRBJ2-7; CDR3: CSVESPGAYEQYF; DNA: TGCAGCGTTGAATCCCCCGGCGCCTACGAGCAGTACTTC
D: TRBD2; V: TRBV27; size: medium-sized; J: TRBJ2-3; CDR3: CASSLREGLTDTQYF; DNA: TGTGCCAGCAGTTTACGGGAGGGCCTCACAGATACGCAGTATTTT
D: TRBD2; V: TRBV7-9; size: many; J: TRBJ2-5; CDR3: CASSVGLAAQETQYF; DNA: TGTGCCAGCAGCGTTGGACTAGCGGCCCAAGAGACCCAGTACTTC
D: TRBD1; V: TRBV27; size: few; J: TRBJ1-2; CDR3: CASSLSAGGVDGYTF; DNA: TGTGCCAGCAGTTTATCGGCAGGGGGCGTCGATGGCTACACCTTC
D: TRBD1; V: TRBV2; size: NA; J: TRBJ2-1; CDR3: CASSFDRAKGNEQFF; DNA: TGTGCCAGCAGTTTCGACAGGGCAAAGGGCAATGAGCAGTTCTTC
D: TRBD1; V: TRBV5-1; size: NA; J: TRBJ1-2; CDR3: CASSPPWGQGNYGYTF; DNA: TGCGCCAGCAGCCCGCCCTGGGGACAGGGCAACTATGGCTACACCTTC
D: NA; V: TRBV6-2/TRBV6-3; size: many; J: TRBJ2-1; CDR3: CASSLTGFVSEQFF; DNA: TGTGCCAGCAGTTTAACAGGGTTTGTTAGTGAGCAGTTCTTC
D: NA; V: TRBV2; size: NA; J: TRBJ1-1; CDR3: CASRATGRGTEAFF; DNA: TGTGCCAGCAGGGCTACAGGGCGGGGGACTGAAGCTTTCTTT
D: NA; V: TRBV5-5; size: many; J: TRBJ2-7; CDR3: CASSWDDARYEQYF; DNA: TGTGCCAGCAGCTGGGATGATGCCCGCTACGAGCAGTACTTC
D: TRBD2; V: TRBV6-2/TRBV6-3; size: NA; J: TRBJ2-1; CDR3: CASSYLRLAGVREQFF; DNA: TGTGCCAGCAGTTACTTACGACTAGCGGGGGTTCGTGAGCAGTTCTTC
D: NA; V: TRBV7-9; size: NA; J: TRBJ1-3; CDR3: CASSRLLPGRISRGNTIYF; DNA: TGTGCCAGCAGCCGACTTTTACCGGGACGAATAAGTCGTGGAAACACCATATATTTT
D: NA; V: TRBV20-1; size: many; J: TRBJ1-3; CDR3: CSAPRPYSGNTIYF; DNA: TGCAGTGCCCCTCGGCCGTACTCTGGAAACACCATATATTTT
D: NA; V: TRBV28; size: few; J: TRBJ2-3; CDR3: CASGGSTDTQYF; DNA: TGTGCCAGCGGGGGGTCCACAGATACGCAGTATTTT
D: NA; V: TRBV7-2; size: few; J: TRBJ2-5; CDR3: CASSTQYQETQYF; DNA: TGTGCCAGCAGTACTCAGTACCAAGAGACCCAGTACTTC
D: NA; V: TRBV5-1; size: NA; J: TRBJ2-7; CDR3: CASRSRPGHDIYEQYF; DNA: TGCGCCAGCAGAAGCCGCCCGGGACACGACATCTACGAGCAGTACTTC
D: TRBD2; V: TRBV29-1; size: many; J: TRBJ2-7; CDR3: CSGRLAGDPVQYF; DNA: TGCAGCGGGCGACTAGCGGGAGACCCTGTGCAGTACTTC
D: TRBD1; V: TRBV13; size: NA; J: TRBJ2-2; CDR3: CASSYETGDTETGELFF; DNA: TGTGCCAGCAGCTACGAAACAGGGGATACGGAGACCGGGGAGCTGTTTTTT
D: NA; V: TRBV11-3; size: many; J: TRBJ1-1; CDR3: CASSRTDRFMNTEAFF; DNA: TGTGCCAGCAGCCGAACCGATCGATTCATGAACACTGAAGCTTTCTTT
D: NA; V: TRBV7-2; size: NA; J: TRBJ1-2; CDR3: CASSLNPGRADGYTF; DNA: TGTGCCAGCAGCTTGAACCCAGGTCGTGCGGATGGCTACACCTTC
D: TRBD1; V: TRBV4-2; size: NA; J: TRBJ1-1; CDR3: CASSRITGAGAEAFF; DNA: TGTGCCAGCAGCCGCATTACAGGGGCCGGGGCTGAAGCTTTCTTT
D: NA; V: TRBV18; size: few; J: TRBJ2-7; CDR3: CASSPLESSYEQYF; DNA: TGTGCCAGCTCACCGTTGGAGAGCTCCTACGAGCAGTACTTC
D: NA; V: TRBV10-2; size: few; J: TRBJ2-5; CDR3: CASGRSVQETQYF; DNA: TGCGCCAGCGGGAGATCGGTCCAAGAGACCCAGTACTTC
D: NA; V: TRBV20-1; size: NA; J: TRBJ2-2; CDR3: CSALQGSSGELFF; DNA: TGCAGTGCCCTCCAAGGGTCGTCTGGGGAGCTGTTTTTT
D: NA; V: TRBV7-3; size: many; J: TRBJ2-5; CDR3: CASSLDQETQYF; DNA: TGTGCCAGCAGCTTAGATCAAGAGACCCAGTACTTC
D: NA; V: TRBV13; size: many; J: TRBJ2-7; CDR3: CASSYHSRGPNF; DNA: TGTGCCAGCAGCTACCATTCACGGGGCCCTAACTTC